The clone carrying this TCR beta chain was counted ten times or more. Its antigen is still unknown. The use of a sample-barcoded 5' primer and a J-beta primer mix characterized a second PCR of roughly 6 to 12 cycles. TCRdb processed the 5' RACE reads anew with MiXCR; each CDR3 protein has one entry. The table shows about 1.7 million distinct CDR3 sequences, with approximately 30% occurring only once. These data belong to a study of blood T cells in healthy people across ages. General study findings and limits: Strong correlation linked observed beta diversity and percent naive T cells.

Germline V lookup: CDR1 SGDLS, CDR2 YYNGEE. The ends were cut back, 1 base at V and 0 bases at J, with 5 bases in the middle. There are 14 residues in the CDR3. The sample consisted of blood. The clonotype originates from a woman aged 25-40 years in good health. The V gene is TRBV9, the J gene TRBJ2-1; D call uncertain. This CDR3 reads CASSVSPSYNEQFF. The CDR3 nucleotides read TGTGCCAGCAGCGTATCCCCCTCCTACAATGAGCAGTTCTTC.